A single sample is the source of the 4 T cell receptor beta chains below, sequenced in a study of T cells after yellow fever vaccination. One entry per CDR3 protein, called by TCRdb with MiXCR from the 5' RACE reads. The sample lists approximately 110,000 distinct CDR3 sequences, roughly 6.7% occurring once. Sequencing was performed on CD4+ T cells sorted from PBMCs, taken 10 to 11 days after the first yellow fever vaccination. The receptors shown here come from a man between 18 and 35 years old who received the YFV17D yellow fever vaccine.

This clonotype was found many times. The chain has TRBV29-1 and TRBJ2-5; D is uncertain. CDR3 length: 11 amino acids. The V gene's germline CDR1 is SQVTM and CDR2 ANQGSEA. V lost 5 bases and J 5 bases, leaving 9 bases between the germline ends. As DNA, the CDR3 is TGCAGCGTTTTCGGTCCGGAGACCCAGTACTTC. Amino acids: CSVFGPETQYF.

This chain links TRBV5-6 with TRBJ1-5, with 8 bases lining up with TRBD1. The CDR3 covers 15 residues. V was pared by 4 bases and J by 0 bases, with 3 bases of the junction left unmatched. Germline lookup yields CDR1 SGHDT and CDR2 YYEEEE. The CDR3 loop is CASSRDRGSNQPQHF. The CDR3 DNA reads TGTGCCAGCAGCCGTGACAGGGGTAGCAATCAGCCCCAGCATTTT.

This clonotype was seen many times. The V call is TRBV7-8, the J call TRBJ2-7; no firm D call. There are 14 residues in the CDR3. The V and J ends lost 1 base and 3 bases respectively, with 10 bases between them. Germline V gene lookup returns CDR1 SGHVS and CDR2 FQNEAQ. The CDR3 bases are TGTGCCAGCAGCTTAGTCCCAGGCAACTACGAGCAGTACGTC. Translation gives CASSLVPGNYEQYV.

Comment on this clonotype: Just one base apart from a much larger clone, this may be a read error. V usage is TRBV9 and J usage is TRBJ2-1; no clear D gene. The CDR3 spans 12 residues. Germline V gene sequence: CDR1 SGDLS, CDR2 YYNGEE. Trimming stripped 2 bases from V and 9 bases from J, with 9 bases between. For the CDR3, the DNA is TGTGCCAGCAGCGTCGAAAGTGGTGAGCAGTTCTTC. Translation: CASSVESGEQFF.